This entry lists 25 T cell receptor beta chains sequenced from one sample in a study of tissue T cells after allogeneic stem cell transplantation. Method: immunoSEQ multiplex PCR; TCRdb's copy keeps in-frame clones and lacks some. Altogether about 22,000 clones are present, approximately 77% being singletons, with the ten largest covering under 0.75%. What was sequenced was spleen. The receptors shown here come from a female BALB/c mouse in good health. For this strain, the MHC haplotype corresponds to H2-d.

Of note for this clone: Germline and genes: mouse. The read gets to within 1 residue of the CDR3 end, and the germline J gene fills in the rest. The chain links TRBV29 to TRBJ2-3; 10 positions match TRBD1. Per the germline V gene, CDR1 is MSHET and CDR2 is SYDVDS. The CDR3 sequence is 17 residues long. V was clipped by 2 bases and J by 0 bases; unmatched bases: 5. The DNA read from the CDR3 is TGTGCTAGCAGTTTACACCGGGACAGGGGTAGTGCAGAAACGCTGTAT. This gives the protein CASSLHRDRGSAETLY. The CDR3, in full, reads CASSLHRDRGSAETLYF.

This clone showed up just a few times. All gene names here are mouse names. CDR3: CASGDARHYEQYF. The CDR3 bases that were read are TGTGCCAGCGGTGATGCCCGTCACTATGAACAGTAC. This chain links TRBV13-2 with TRBJ2-7, with unresolved D. The read finishes 1 residue shy of the CDR3 end, and the germline J gene is used to complete it. Germline loops: CDR1 NNHNN, CDR2 SYGAGS (reference sequence). This CDR3 contains 13 residues. V gave up 0 bases and J gave up 3 bases, with 7 bases separating them.

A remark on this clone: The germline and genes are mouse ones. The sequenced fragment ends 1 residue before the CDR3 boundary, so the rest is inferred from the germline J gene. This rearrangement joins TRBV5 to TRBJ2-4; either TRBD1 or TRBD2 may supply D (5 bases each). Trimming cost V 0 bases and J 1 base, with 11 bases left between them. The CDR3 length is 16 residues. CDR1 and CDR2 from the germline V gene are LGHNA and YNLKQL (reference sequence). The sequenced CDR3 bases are TGTGCCAGCAGCCAAGACGCCACGGGGGGTCAAAACACCTTGTAC. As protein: CASSQDATGGQNTLY. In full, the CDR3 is CASSQDATGGQNTLYF.

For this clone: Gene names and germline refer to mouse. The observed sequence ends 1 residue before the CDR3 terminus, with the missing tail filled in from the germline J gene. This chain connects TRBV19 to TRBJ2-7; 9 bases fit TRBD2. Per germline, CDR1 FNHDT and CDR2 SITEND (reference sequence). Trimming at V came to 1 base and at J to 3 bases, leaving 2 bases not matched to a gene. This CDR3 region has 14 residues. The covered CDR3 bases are TGTGCCAGCAGTATAACGGACTGGGGCTATGAACAGTAC. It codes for CASSITDWGYEQY. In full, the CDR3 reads CASSITDWGYEQYF.

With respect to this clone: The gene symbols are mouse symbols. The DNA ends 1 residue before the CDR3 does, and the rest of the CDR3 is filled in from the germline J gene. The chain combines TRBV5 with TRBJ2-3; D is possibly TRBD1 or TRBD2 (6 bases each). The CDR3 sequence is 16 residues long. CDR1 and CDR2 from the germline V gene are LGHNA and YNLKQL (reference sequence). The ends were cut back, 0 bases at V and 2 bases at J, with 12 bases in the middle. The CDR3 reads CASSQDRGPVAETLYF. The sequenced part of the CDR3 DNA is TGTGCCAGCAGCCAAGACCGGGGGCCTGTTGCAGAAACGCTGTAT.

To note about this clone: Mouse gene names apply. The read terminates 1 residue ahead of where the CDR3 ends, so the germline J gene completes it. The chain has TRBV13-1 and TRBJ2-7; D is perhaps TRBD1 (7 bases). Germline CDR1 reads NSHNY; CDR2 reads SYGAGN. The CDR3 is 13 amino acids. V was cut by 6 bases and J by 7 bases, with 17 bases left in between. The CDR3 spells CASTREGAREQYF. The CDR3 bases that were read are TGTGCCAGCACTAGGGAGGGGGCGCGGGAACAGTAC.

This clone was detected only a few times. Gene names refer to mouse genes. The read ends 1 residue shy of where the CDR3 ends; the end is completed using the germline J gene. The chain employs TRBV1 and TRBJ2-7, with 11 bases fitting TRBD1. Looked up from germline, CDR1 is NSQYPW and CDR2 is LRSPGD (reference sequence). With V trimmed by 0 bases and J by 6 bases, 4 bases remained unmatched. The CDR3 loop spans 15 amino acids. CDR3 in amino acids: CTCSADGQGAPEQYF. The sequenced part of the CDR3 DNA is TGCACCTGCAGTGCAGATGGACAGGGGGCGCCTGAACAGTAC. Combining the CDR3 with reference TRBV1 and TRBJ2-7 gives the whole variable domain VTLLEQNPRWRLVPRGQAVNLRCILKNSQYPWMSWYQQDLQKQLQWLFTLRSPGDKEVKSLPGADYLATRVTDTELRLQVANMSQGRTLYCTCSADGQGAPEQYFGPGTRLTVL.

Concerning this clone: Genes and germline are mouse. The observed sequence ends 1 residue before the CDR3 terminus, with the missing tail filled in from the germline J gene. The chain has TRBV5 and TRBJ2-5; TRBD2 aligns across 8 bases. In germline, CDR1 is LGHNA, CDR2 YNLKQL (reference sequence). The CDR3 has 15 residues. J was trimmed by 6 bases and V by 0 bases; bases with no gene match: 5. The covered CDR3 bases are TGTGCCAGCAGCCAAGACATAGCTGGGGGGGACACCCAGTAC. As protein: CASSQDIAGGDTQY. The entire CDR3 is CASSQDIAGGDTQYF.

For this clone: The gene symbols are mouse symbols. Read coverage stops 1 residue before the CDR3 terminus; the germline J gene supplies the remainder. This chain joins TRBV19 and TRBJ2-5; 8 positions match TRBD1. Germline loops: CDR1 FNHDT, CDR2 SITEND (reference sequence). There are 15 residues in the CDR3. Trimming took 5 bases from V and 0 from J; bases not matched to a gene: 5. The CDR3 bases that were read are TGTGCCAGCAGCACCGGACAGGGTAACCAAGACACCCAGTAC. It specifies CASSTGQGNQDTQY. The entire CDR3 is CASSTGQGNQDTQYF.

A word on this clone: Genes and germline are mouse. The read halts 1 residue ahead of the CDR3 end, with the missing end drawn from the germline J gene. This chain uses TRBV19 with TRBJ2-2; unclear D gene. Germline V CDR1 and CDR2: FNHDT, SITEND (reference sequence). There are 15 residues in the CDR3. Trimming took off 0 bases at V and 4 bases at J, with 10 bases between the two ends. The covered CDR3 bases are TGTGCCAGCAGTATAGCTCCAGGTATCACCGGGCAGCTCTAC. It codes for CASSIAPGITGQLY. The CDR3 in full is CASSIAPGITGQLYF.

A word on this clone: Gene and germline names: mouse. The CDR3 is CASSQDPWTTSAETLYF. Incomplete CDR3 DNA: TGTGCCAGCAGCCAAGACCCCTGGACAACTAGTGCAGAAACGCTGTAT. This chain joins TRBV5 and TRBJ2-3; TRBD1 might be the D (5 bases). The CDR3 end falls 1 residue outside the read, so it is completed with the germline J gene. Trimming pared 0 bases from V and 0 bases from J, leaving 13 bases between. CDR3 length: 17 amino acids. Looked up from germline, CDR1 is LGHNA and CDR2 is YNLKQL (reference sequence).

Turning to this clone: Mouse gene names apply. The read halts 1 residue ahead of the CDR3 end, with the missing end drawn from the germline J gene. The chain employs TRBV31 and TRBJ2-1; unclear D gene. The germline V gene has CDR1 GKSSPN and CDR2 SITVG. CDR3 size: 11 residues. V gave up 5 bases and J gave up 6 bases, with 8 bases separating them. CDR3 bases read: TGTGCCTGGGTCCCAGTTGCTGAGCAGTTC. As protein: CAWVPVAEQF. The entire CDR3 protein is CAWVPVAEQFF.

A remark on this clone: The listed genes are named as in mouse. The DNA read from the CDR3 is TGTGCAAGCAGCCCTTGGGGGGGCGGCCAAGACACCCAGTAC. It is translated as CASSPWGGGQDTQY. The full-length CDR3 reads as CASSPWGGGQDTQYF. V and J are TRBV16 and TRBJ2-5; 9 nucleotides match TRBD2. The read comes to an end 1 residue before the CDR3 does, leaving the germline J gene to fill in the end. V trimming: 5 bases; J trimming: 2 bases; junction bases outside the gene matches: 5. The length of the CDR3 is 15 residues. CDR1 is SGHSA, CDR2 FRNQAP, per germline.

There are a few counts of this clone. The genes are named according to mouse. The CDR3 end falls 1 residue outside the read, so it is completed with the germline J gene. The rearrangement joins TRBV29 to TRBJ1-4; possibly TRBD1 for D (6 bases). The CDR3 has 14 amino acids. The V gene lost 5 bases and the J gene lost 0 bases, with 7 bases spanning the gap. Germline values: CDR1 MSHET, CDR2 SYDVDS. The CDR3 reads CASSHRVSNERLFF. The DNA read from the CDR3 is TGTGCTAGCAGTCACAGGGTTTCCAACGAAAGATTATTT.

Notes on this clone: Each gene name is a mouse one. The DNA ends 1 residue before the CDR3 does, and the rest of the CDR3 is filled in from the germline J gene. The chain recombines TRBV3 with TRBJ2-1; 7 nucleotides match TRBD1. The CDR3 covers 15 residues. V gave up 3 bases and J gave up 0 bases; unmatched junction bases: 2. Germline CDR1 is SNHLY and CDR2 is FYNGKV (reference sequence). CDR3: CASSFGTDNYAEQFF. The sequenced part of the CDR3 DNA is TGTGCCAGCAGCTTTGGGACAGATAACTATGCTGAGCAGTTC.

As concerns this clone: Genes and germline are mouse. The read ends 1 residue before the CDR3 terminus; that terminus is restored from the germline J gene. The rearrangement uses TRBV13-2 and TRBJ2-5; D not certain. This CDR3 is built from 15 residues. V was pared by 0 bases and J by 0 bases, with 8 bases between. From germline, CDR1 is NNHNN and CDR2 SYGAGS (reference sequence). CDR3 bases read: TGTGCCAGCGGTGATGTCAGGCAAAACCAAGACACCCAGTAC. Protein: CASGDVRQNQDTQY. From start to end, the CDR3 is CASGDVRQNQDTQYF.

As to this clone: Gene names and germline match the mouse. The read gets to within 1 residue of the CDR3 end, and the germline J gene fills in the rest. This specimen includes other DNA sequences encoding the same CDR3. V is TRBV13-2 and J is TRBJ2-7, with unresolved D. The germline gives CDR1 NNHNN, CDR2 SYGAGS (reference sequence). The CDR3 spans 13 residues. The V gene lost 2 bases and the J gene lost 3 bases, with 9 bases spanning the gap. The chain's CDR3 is CASGDASDYEQYF. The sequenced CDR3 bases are TGTGCCAGCGGTGACGCATCAGACTATGAACAGTAC.

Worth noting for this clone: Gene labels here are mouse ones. The CDR3 protein is CAWSLELDGDTQYF. The sequenced CDR3 bases are TGTGCCTGGAGTCTAGAACTGGATGGGGACACCCAGTAC. V gene TRBV31 combines with J gene TRBJ2-5; a weak D match, TRBD2 (5 bases). The CDR3 goes on 1 residue after the read ends, and that part is filled in from the germline J gene. Trimming shortened V by 0 bases and J by 6 bases, and 13 bases separated the two germline ends. CDR3 length equals 14 residues. Germline CDR1 is GKSSPN and CDR2 is SITVG.

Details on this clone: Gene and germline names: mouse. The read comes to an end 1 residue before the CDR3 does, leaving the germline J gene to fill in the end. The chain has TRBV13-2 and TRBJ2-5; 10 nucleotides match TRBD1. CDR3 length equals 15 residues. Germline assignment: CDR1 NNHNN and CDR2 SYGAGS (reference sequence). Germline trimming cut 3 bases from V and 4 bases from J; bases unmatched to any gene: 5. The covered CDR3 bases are TGTGCCAGCGGTGTCGCCGGGACAGGGGAAGACACCCAGTAC. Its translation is CASGVAGTGEDTQY. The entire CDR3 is CASGVAGTGEDTQYF.

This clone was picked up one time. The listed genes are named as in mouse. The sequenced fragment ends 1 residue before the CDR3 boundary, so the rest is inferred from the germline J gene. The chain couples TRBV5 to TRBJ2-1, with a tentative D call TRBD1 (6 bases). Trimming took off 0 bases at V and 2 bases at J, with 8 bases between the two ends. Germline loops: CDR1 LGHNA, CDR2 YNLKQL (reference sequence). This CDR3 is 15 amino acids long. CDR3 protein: CASSQEGQYYAEQFF. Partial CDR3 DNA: TGTGCCAGCAGCCAAGAAGGACAGTACTATGCTGAGCAGTTC.

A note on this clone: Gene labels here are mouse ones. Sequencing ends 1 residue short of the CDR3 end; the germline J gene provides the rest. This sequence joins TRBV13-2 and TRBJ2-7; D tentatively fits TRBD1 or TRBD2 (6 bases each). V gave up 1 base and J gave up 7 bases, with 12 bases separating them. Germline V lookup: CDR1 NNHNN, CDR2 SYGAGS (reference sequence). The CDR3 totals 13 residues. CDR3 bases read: TGTGCCAGCGGTGATCCGGGGGCGCGAGAACAGTAC. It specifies CASGDPGAREQY. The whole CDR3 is CASGDPGAREQYF.

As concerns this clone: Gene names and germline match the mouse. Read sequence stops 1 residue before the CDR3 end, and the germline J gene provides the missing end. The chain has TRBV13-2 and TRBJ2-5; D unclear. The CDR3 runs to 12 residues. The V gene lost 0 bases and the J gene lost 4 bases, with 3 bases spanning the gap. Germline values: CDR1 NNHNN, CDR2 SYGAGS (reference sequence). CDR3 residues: CASGDAKDTQYF. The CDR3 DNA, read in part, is TGTGCCAGCGGTGATGCAAAAGACACCCAGTAC.

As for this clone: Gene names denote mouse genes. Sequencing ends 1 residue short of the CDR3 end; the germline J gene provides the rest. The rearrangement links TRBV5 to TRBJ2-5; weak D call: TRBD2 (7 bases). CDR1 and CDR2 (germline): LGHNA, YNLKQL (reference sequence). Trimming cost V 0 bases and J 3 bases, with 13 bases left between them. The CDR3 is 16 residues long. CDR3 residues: CASSQEGGRWQDTQYF. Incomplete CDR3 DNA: TGTGCCAGCAGCCAAGAAGGGGGGCGCTGGCAAGACACCCAGTAC.

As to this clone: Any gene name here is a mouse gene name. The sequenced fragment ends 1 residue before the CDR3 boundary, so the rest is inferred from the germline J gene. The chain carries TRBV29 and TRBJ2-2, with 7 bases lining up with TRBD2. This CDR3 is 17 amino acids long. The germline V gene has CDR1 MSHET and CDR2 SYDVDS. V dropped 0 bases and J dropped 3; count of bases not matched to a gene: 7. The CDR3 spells CASSLSGTGVDTGQLYF. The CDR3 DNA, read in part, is TGTGCTAGCAGTTTATCGGGCACTGGGGTGGACACCGGGCAGCTCTAC.

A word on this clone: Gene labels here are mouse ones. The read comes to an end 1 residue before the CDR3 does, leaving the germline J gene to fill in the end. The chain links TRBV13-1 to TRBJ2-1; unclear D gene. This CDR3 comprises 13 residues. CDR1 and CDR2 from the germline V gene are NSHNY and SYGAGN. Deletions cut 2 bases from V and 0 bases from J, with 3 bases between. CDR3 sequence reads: CASSDSNYAEQFF. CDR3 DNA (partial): TGTGCCAGCAGTGACAGTAACTATGCTGAGCAGTTC.